This T cell receptor gamma chain was sequenced during a study of γδ T cells in repeated Plasmodium falciparum infection. Flow sorting of PBMC yielded separate Vgamma9/Vdelta2+ and Vdelta2-negative gammadelta T cell populations for bulk repertoire analysis. TCRdb reanalysed the multiplex PCR reads via CATT. The table has tens of thousands of gamma-chain clones, around 1.4% seen once; the top ten hold less than 20%. This clone has ten or more counts. The likely explanation is a read error, given a far larger clone one base away. The sample contains more than one DNA sequence encoding this CDR3. Germline V lookup: CDR1 GITISATS, CDR2 ISYDGTV (reference sequence). CDR3 length: 12 residues.

No J gene was named, though the V gene is TRGV9. This TCR came from a pool of human donors (malaria-infected and uninfected, not separated). The sample was gamma-delta T cells from blood. Here the CDR3 DNA reads TGTGCCTTGTGGGAGCCGGGGGATAAGAAGCTCTTT. Residues: CALWEPGDKKLF.